This TCR beta chain was recorded in a study of blood T cells in healthy people across ages. Each donor was a healthy Caucasian individual from Russia, aged roughly 6 to 90. Notes on the study in general: More naive CD4+ cells and higher diversity marked long-lived donors relative to aged donors.

To note about this clonotype: Its antigen remains unidentified.

Next came a second PCR, run for roughly 6 to 11 cycles, which used a sample-barcoded 5' primer along with a J-beta primer mix. TCRdb itself ran the 5' RACE reads through MiXCR, one entry per CDR3 protein. The table records 1.4 million to 1.5 million distinct CDR3 sequences, approximately 38% of them present only once. Germline V gene sequence: CDR1 SEHNR, CDR2 FQNEAQ (reference sequence). This CDR3 comprises 17 residues. The junction had 9 bases not matched to a gene; V was cut back by 0 bases and J by 6 bases. Sequenced material: blood. The receptor comes from a woman aged 18-29 years in good health. V and J are TRBV7-9 and TRBJ2-1, with 9 nucleotides matching TRBD2. For the CDR3, the DNA is TGTGCCAGCAGCTTAGCCGTCCTAGCGGGATCTACCAATGAGCAGTTCTTC. This encodes CASSLAVLAGSTNEQFF. Drawing the rest from reference TRBV7-9 and TRBJ2-1, the complete variable domain is DTGVSQNPRHKITKRGQNVTFRCDPISEHNRLYWYRQTLGQGPEFLTYFQNEAQLEKSRLLSDRFSAERPKGSFSTLEIQRTEQGDSAMYLCASSLAVLAGSTNEQFFGPGTRLTVL.